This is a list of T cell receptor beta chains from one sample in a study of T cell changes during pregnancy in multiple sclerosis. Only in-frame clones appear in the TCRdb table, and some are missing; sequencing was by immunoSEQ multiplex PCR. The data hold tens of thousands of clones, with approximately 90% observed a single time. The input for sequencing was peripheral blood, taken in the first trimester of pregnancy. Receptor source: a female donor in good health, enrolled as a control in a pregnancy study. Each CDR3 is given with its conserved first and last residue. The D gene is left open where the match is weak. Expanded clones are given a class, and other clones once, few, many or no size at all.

CASSYRGGTGELFF,TGTGCCAGCAGTTACAGGGGGGGCACCGGGGAGCTGTTTTTT,TRBV6-6,.,TRBJ2-2,.
CASSRTDRSYEQYF,TGTGCCAGCAGTCGCACGGACAGGTCCTACGAGCAGTACTTC,TRBV6-5,TRBD1,TRBJ2-7,once
CASSQQGQGNYGYTF,TGCGCCAGCAGCCAACAGGGACAGGGAAACTATGGCTACACCTTC,TRBV4-3,TRBD1,TRBJ1-2,.
CASSPSGQGAKGQYF,TGTGCCAGCTCACCTTCGGGACAGGGGGCGAAAGGGCAGTACTTC,TRBV18,TRBD1,TRBJ2-7,.
CASSSWTGNAEAFF,TGTGCCAGCAGCTCCTGGACAGGGAACGCTGAAGCTTTCTTT,TRBV7-2,TRBD1,TRBJ1-1,.
CASSHLQGAGTDTQYF,TGCGCCAGCAGCCACTTACAGGGGGCCGGCACAGATACGCAGTATTTT,TRBV4-3,TRBD1,TRBJ2-3,.
CASSFTGTGGSTDTQYF,TGCGCCAGCAGCTTTACCGGGACAGGGGGCTCCACAGATACGCAGTATTTT,TRBV5-1,TRBD1,TRBJ2-3,.
CASSETGLAGVGEQYF,TGCGCCAGCAGCGAAACAGGACTAGCGGGAGTAGGCGAGCAGTACTTC,TRBV10-2,TRBD2,TRBJ2-7,.
CASSPQGGPYEQYF,TGCGCCAGCAGCCCTCAGGGCGGTCCCTACGAGCAGTACTTC,TRBV4-3,.,TRBJ2-7,.
CASSLDGGLTYEQYF,TGTGCCAGCAGCTTAGACGGCGGGTTAACCTACGAGCAGTACTTC,TRBV7-2,.,TRBJ2-7,.
CASSLHPGGTEAFF,TGCGCCAGCAGCCTACACCCGGGAGGCACTGAAGCTTTCTTT,TRBV10-1,.,TRBJ1-1,.
CASSDRAISTDTQYF,TGCGCCAGCAGTGACAGGGCGATTAGCACAGATACGCAGTATTTT,TRBV10-2,.,TRBJ2-3,.
CASSESGVDGYTF,TGCGCCAGCAGTGAGTCAGGGGTCGATGGCTACACCTTC,TRBV10-1,.,TRBJ1-2,.
CSVAGPTYNEQFF,TGCAGCGTCGCGGGACCAACATACAATGAGCAGTTCTTC,TRBV29-1,.,TRBJ2-1,.
CASSALRTGAYNEQFF,TGTGCCAGCAGCGCCCTTAGGACGGGAGCCTACAATGAGCAGTTCTTC,TRBV9,.,TRBJ2-1,.
CASSGRTGLEQYF,TGTGCCAGCAGCGGAAGGACAGGGTTGGAGCAGTACTTC,TRBV9,TRBD1,TRBJ2-7,.
CASSSGQAPLGYTF,TGTGCCAGCAGCTCAGGACAGGCGCCGCTGGGCTACACCTTC,TRBV5-4,TRBD1,TRBJ1-2,.
CAWSGQGAYMNTEAFF,TGTGCCTGGAGTGGACAGGGGGCTTACATGAACACTGAAGCTTTCTTT,TRBV30,TRBD1,TRBJ1-1,.
CASSLGVSGRGETQYF,TGTGCCAGCAGCTTGGGCGTTAGCGGGAGGGGCGAGACCCAGTACTTC,TRBV5-4,TRBD2,TRBJ2-5,once
CATEKGTEAFF,TGTGCCACCGAAAAGGGGACTGAAGCTTTCTTT,TRBV10-3,.,TRBJ1-1,.
CASSLRLTGYGYTF,TGTGCCAGCAGCCTCCGTCTGACAGGCTATGGCTACACCTTC,TRBV13,.,TRBJ1-2,.
CSVESGGTGELFF,TGCAGCGTTGAATCGGGGGGCACCGGGGAGCTGTTTTTT,TRBV29-1,TRBD2,TRBJ2-2,.
CASSLRLAGEADTQYF,TGTGCCAGCAGCCTGAGACTAGCGGGGGAGGCAGATACGCAGTATTTT,TRBV5-4,TRBD2,TRBJ2-3,once
CASKAGNNSPLHF,TGCGCCAGCAAGGCAGGGAACAATTCACCCCTCCACTTT,TRBV10-1,.,TRBJ1-6,.
CASSRGQGAQETQYF,TGCGCCAGCAGCCGTGGACAGGGGGCCCAAGAGACCCAGTACTTC,TRBV4-3,TRBD1,TRBJ2-5,.
CASSKATRVLSYEQYF,TGTGCCAGCAGCAAAGCGACGAGGGTACTATCCTACGAGCAGTACTTC,TRBV21-1,.,TRBJ2-7,.
CASSSPQIGNTIYF,TGTGCCAGCAGTTCCCCACAGATCGGAAACACCATATATTTT,TRBV6-5,.,TRBJ1-3,.
CASRPALAGEQYF,TGTGCCAGCCGTCCTGCGCTAGCGGGGGAGCAGTACTTC,TRBV7-2,TRBD2,TRBJ2-7,.
CASSYGGGSHGGYTF,TGTGCCAGCAGTTACGGGGGGGGAAGTCATGGGGGCTACACCTTC,TRBV6-5,.,TRBJ1-2,.